The 7 T cell receptor beta chains presented below share a single source sample, sequenced in a study of tissue T cells after allogeneic stem cell transplantation. Only in-frame clones appear in the TCRdb table, and some are missing; sequencing was by immunoSEQ multiplex PCR. Of around 1,200 clones detected, over 50% appear once; the ten largest clones hold 6.6%. The sample taken for sequencing was skin. These receptors came from a female BALB/c mouse in good health. MHC haplotype here: H2-d.

As regards this clone: The listed genes are named as in mouse. The read ends 1 residue shy of where the CDR3 ends; the end is completed using the germline J gene. The rearrangement uses TRBV13-2 and TRBJ1-3, with unresolved D. Germline V gene lookup returns CDR1 NNHNN and CDR2 SYGAGS (reference sequence). This CDR3 region has 14 residues. Trimming removed 1 base from V and 0 bases from J, with 5 bases in between. The CDR3 protein is CASGDINSGNTLYF. The CDR3 DNA, read in part, is TGTGCCAGCGGTGATATCAATTCTGGAAATACGCTCTAT.

This clone has just a few counts. Gene names and germline match the mouse. The read stops 1 residue short of the end of the CDR3; the missing end is completed from the germline J gene. The chain recombines TRBV1 with TRBJ1-4; D might be TRBD1 (6 bases). Trimming took off 0 bases at V and 3 bases at J, with 8 bases between the two ends. CDR1 is NSQYPW, CDR2 LRSPGD, per germline (reference sequence). This CDR3 is 15 amino acids long. CDR3 bases read: TGCACCTGCAGTGCAGACGGGGGCGCCAACGAAAGATTATTT. Translated, it gives CTCSADGGANERLF. The whole CDR3 sequence is CTCSADGGANERLFF. Full variable domain (remainder filled in from reference TRBV1 and TRBJ1-4): VTLLEQNPRWRLVPRGQAVNLRCILKNSQYPWMSWYQQDLQKQLQWLFTLRSPGDKEVKSLPGADYLATRVTDTELRLQVANMSQGRTLYCTCSADGGANERLFFGHGTKLSVL.

Comment on this clone: Mouse names are used for the genes. The CDR3 extends 1 residue past the end of the read, so its final part is completed from the germline J gene. V and J are TRBV13-3 and TRBJ1-3, with D possibly matching TRBD1 (5 bases). The CDR3 totals 17 residues. Germline loops: CDR1 NNHDY, CDR2 SYVADS. Trimming took off 1 base at V and 0 bases at J, with 14 bases between the two ends. The sequenced part of the CDR3 DNA is TGTGCCAGCAGTGATCTCCGGGACGGCAATTCTGGAAATACGCTCTAT. Protein product: CASSDLRDGNSGNTLY. The CDR3 reads in full as CASSDLRDGNSGNTLYF.

Remarks on this clone: Here the gene names and germline are mouse. The CDR3 end is not reached by the read, which stops 1 residue before it; the germline J gene fills it in. The rearrangement joins TRBV13-1 to TRBJ2-2; D not certain. CDR1 and CDR2 from the germline V gene are NSHNY and SYGAGN. The ends were cut back, 0 bases at V and 3 bases at J, with 6 bases in the middle. The CDR3 is 14 residues long. The sequenced CDR3 bases are TGTGCCAGCAGTGATGGACAATACACCGGGCAGCTCTAC. This gives the protein CASSDGQYTGQLY. In full, the CDR3 is CASSDGQYTGQLYF.

In regard to this clone: Genes and germline come from the mouse. The CDR3 is cut off 1 residue early in the read; its end comes from the germline J gene. This chain joins TRBV31 and TRBJ1-5; a possible D gene is TRBD1 (6 bases). The CDR3 has 15 amino acids. With 0 bases removed from V and 0 bases from J, the gap between germline ends came to 9 bases. CDR1 and CDR2 from the germline V gene are GKSSPN and SITVG. The CDR3 DNA, read in part, is TGTGCCTGGAGTCTAGGGACAAATAACAACCAGGCTCCGCTT. Protein product: CAWSLGTNNNQAPL. The CDR3 in its entirety is CAWSLGTNNNQAPLF.

This clone came up a few times. Here the gene names and germline are mouse. CDR3 sequence: CASRRQTSAETLYF. The DNA read from the CDR3 is TGTGCCAGCAGGCGACAGACTAGTGCAGAAACGCTGTAT. The gene calls are TRBV19 and TRBJ2-3; D may be TRBD1 (5 bases). The read comes to an end 1 residue before the CDR3 does, leaving the germline J gene to fill in the end. The germline V gene has CDR1 FNHDT and CDR2 SITEND (reference sequence). CDR3 length equals 14 residues. V was clipped by 5 bases and J by 0 bases, with 10 bases between them.

Comments on this clone: The listed genes are named as in mouse. The read stops 1 residue short of the end of the CDR3; the missing end is completed from the germline J gene. This chain connects TRBV3 to TRBJ1-4; no clear D gene. The CDR3 consists of 12 residues. Germline CDR1 is SNHLY and CDR2 is FYNGKV (reference sequence). V was cut by 2 bases and J by 6 bases, with 4 bases left in between. Partial CDR3 DNA: TGTGCCAGCAGCTTAAGGGACGAAAGATTATTT. This encodes CASSLRDERLF. The entire CDR3 sequence reads CASSLRDERLFF. The complete variable domain, with remaining parts taken from reference TRBV3 and TRBJ1-4, reads GPKVLQIPSHQIIDMGQMVTLNCDPVSNHLYFYWYKQILGQQMEFLVNFYNGKVMEKSKLFKDQFSVERPDGSYFTLKIQPTALEDSAVYFCASSLRDERLFFGHGTKLSVL.